These 2 T cell receptor beta chains were sequenced from one sample in a study of shared clonotypes between healthy human individuals. Sequencing used immunoSEQ multiplex PCR; TCRdb keeps in-frame clones, though not all of them. Of about 660,000 clones listed, 74% are singletons. Sequencing was performed on memory CD4+ T cells sorted from blood. Subset defined: CD45RA-negative fraction. The receptors come from a woman between 25 and 40 years old in good health.

In this sample, this clone turned up many times. Written as DNA, the CDR3 is TGTGCCAGTAGTTATAATGAGTTCACTGAAGCTTTCTTT. This codes for CASSYNEFTEAFF. This chain connects TRBV19 to TRBJ1-1; D is unresolved. Trimming stripped 5 bases from V and 4 bases from J, with 11 bases between. This CDR3 spans 13 amino acids. Germline V gene lookup returns CDR1 LNHDA and CDR2 SQIVND (reference sequence).

V gene TRBV4-2 combines with J gene TRBJ2-5, with a tentative D call TRBD2 (6 bases). Trimming took off 4 bases at V and 4 bases at J, with 16 bases between the two ends. CDR1 and CDR2 from the germline V gene are LGHNA and YNFKEQ. The CDR3 has 15 residues. In nucleotides, the CDR3 is TGTGCCAGCAGCCCTTTCGGAGGGAAGGGAGAGACCCAGTACTTC. Translated: CASSPFGGKGETQYF.